This entry lists 29 T cell receptor beta chains sequenced from one sample in a study of T cell repertoires in cytomegalovirus infection. One entry per CDR3 protein results from TCRdb running MiXCR on the reads. The sample carries 630,000 or so distinct CDR3 sequences, approximately 25% recorded once. Sequencing was carried out using CD8+ T cells from PBMCs. The receptor source for this set is a human donor in good health (CMV status not recorded). Some clones in this sample may be carry-over from other donors' samples.

The chain uses TRBV6-2 or TRBV6-3 and TRBJ2-5; 10 bases fit TRBD1. CDR3 length equals 15 residues. CDR1 and CDR2 from the germline V gene are MNHEY and SVGEGT. Trimming took 4 bases from V and 7 from J; bases not matched to a gene: 9. CDR3 protein: CASSLTGGALGTQYF. CDR3 DNA sequence: TGTGCCAGCAGTTTGACAGGGGGCGCCTTAGGGACCCAGTACTTC.

This clonotype was counted at least ten times. The V and J genes are TRBV27 and TRBJ2-1; TRBD2 aligns across 9 bases. The junction had 0 bases not matched to a gene; V was cut back by 3 bases and J by 3 bases. This CDR3 comprises 14 residues. Germline V gene lookup returns CDR1 MNHEY and CDR2 SMNVEV (reference sequence). The chain's CDR3 is CASSFSGGYNEQFF. CDR3 coding DNA: TGTGCCAGCAGTTTTAGCGGGGGCTACAATGAGCAGTTCTTC.

The chain uses TRBV2 and TRBJ1-2; no clear D. The CDR3 extends over 14 amino acids. The V end lost 7 bases, the J end lost 5 bases, and 17 bases lay between the germline ends. The germline gives CDR1 SNHLY, CDR2 FYNNEI. The CDR3 loop is CASIGPRSLYGYTF. The CDR3 DNA follows: TGTGCCAGCATAGGGCCCCGTTCCCTTTATGGCTACACCTTC.

This chain joins TRBV7-2 and TRBJ2-1; D is tentatively TRBD1 or TRBD2 (5 bases each). CDR3 length: 14 amino acids. CDR1 SGHTA and CDR2 FQGNSA come from the germline V gene. V lost 5 bases and J lost 6, with 14 bases in between. CDR3 DNA: TGTGCCAGCAGCATATGGGACGCCGCCAATGAGCAGTTCTTC. Residues: CASSIWDAANEQFF.

The rearrangement links TRBV28 to TRBJ2-2, with 11 bases lining up with TRBD2. Germline V gives CDR1 MDHEN, CDR2 SYDVKM. V was pared by 5 bases and J by 2 bases, with 16 bases of the junction left unmatched. The CDR3 loop spans 20 amino acids. CDR3 bases: TGTGCCAGCAGTCTTCGAGTGGTGACTAGCGGGGCCCAAAACACCGGGGAGCTGTTTTTT. Its protein product is CASSLRVVTSGAQNTGELFF.

The V and J genes are TRBV2 and TRBJ1-1; tentatively, D is TRBD1 (5 bases). CDR1 is SNHLY and CDR2 is FYNNEI in the germline V gene. The CDR3 length is 10 residues. V shed 10 bases and J shed 7 bases, with 10 bases lying between them. The CDR3 sequence: CATRGLEAFF. The CDR3 nucleotides are TGTGCCACCCGGGGACTTGAAGCTTTCTTT.

The chain carries TRBV27 and TRBJ2-5; 7 bases are a match to TRBD2. V shed 2 bases, J shed 6 bases, and the junction held 3 bases outside the gene matches. The CDR3 totals 13 residues. Germline V CDR1 and CDR2: MNHEY, SMNVEV (reference sequence). The CDR3 loop is CASSLRGGQTQYF. CDR3 in DNA: TGTGCCAGCAGTTTACGGGGAGGGCAGACCCAGTACTTC.

This clonotype was observed a handful of times. This rearrangement joins TRBV12-3 or TRBV12-4 to TRBJ2-4, with 7 bases fitting TRBD2. This CDR3 has 14 amino acids. Trimming at V came to 3 bases and at J to 15 bases, leaving 14 bases not matched to a gene. Written as DNA, the CDR3 is TGTGCCAGCAGTTTCCGGGACCTAGGGGAGGGTTTGTACTTC. Translated: CASSFRDLGEGLYF.

Turning to this clonotype: This clone may be a read error of a much larger clone one base away. The conserved phenylalanine or tryptophan is not found at the CDR3 terminus, so this likely reflects a read error. The chain uses TRBV7-3 and TRBJ1-1, with D hard to call. Trimming pared 5 bases from V and 3 bases from J, leaving 13 bases between. This CDR3 is 14 amino acids long. The germline CDR1 and CDR2 sequences are SGHTA and FQGTGA. The CDR3 bases are TGTGCCAGCAGCCTGTATGGGGAGGACACTGAAGCTTTCTAT. Translation gives CASSLYGEDTEAFY.

This clonotype was picked up many times. This rearrangement joins TRBV7-2 to TRBJ2-7; D may be TRBD1 (7 bases). Deletions cut 3 bases from V and 0 bases from J, with 18 bases between. The length of the CDR3 is 17 residues. Germline assignment: CDR1 SGHTA and CDR2 FQGNSA. The CDR3 loop is CASSFRRDSYSSYEQYF. The CDR3 nucleotides read TGTGCCAGCAGCTTTAGGAGGGACAGCTATTCCTCCTACGAGCAGTACTTC.

This clonotype was seen a handful of times. This chain uses TRBV4-1 with TRBJ2-1, with 11 bases aligning to TRBD1. CDR1 is MGHRA and CDR2 is YSYEKL in the germline V gene. The CDR3 spans 16 residues. The V and J ends lost 3 bases and 8 bases, in that order; junction bases with no gene match: 9. The DNA for the CDR3 is TGCGCCAGCAGCCACCCCGGGACAGGGGGTTCCCATGAGCAGTTCTTC. This translates into CASSHPGTGGSHEQFF.

The chain is built from TRBV12-5 and TRBJ2-1; TRBD1 might be the D (7 bases). This CDR3 comprises 12 residues. The germline gives CDR1 LGHNT, CDR2 FRNRAP. The V and J ends lost 7 bases and 9 bases respectively, with 13 bases between them. CDR3 region: CASAPGGFEQFF. For the CDR3, the DNA is TGTGCTAGTGCTCCAGGGGGGTTTGAGCAGTTCTTC.

In this sample, this clonotype turned up a few times. The chain recombines TRBV19 with TRBJ2-7; D possibly corresponds to TRBD1 (6 bases). Looked up from germline, CDR1 is LNHDA and CDR2 is SQIVND (reference sequence). This CDR3 has 14 residues. Trimming took off 5 bases at V and 7 bases at J, with 18 bases between the two ends. In DNA, the CDR3 is TGTGCCAGTAGTCCTTCCGGACAGACTGGGGAGCAGTACGTC. Protein product: CASSPSGQTGEQYV.

In its sample, this clonotype was seen once. The V call is TRBV14, the J call TRBJ1-2, with 10 bases lining up with TRBD1. The CDR3 runs to 14 residues. Germline V CDR1 and CDR2: SGHDN, FVKESK. V shed 4 bases, J shed 7 bases, and the junction held 6 bases outside the gene matches. This chain's CDR3 is CASSPLGQGFGYTF. CDR3 sequence (DNA): TGTGCCAGCAGCCCGCTGGGACAGGGGTTTGGCTACACCTTC.

Worth noting for this clonotype: A much larger clone is a single base away; this may be a read error. This chain links TRBV6-2 or TRBV6-3 with TRBJ1-1; D gene unclear. CDR1 is MNHEY and CDR2 is SVGEGT in the germline V gene. V was clipped by 6 bases and J by 1 base, with 6 bases between them. This CDR3 region has 12 residues. The CDR3 DNA reads TGTGCCAGCAGGTTCTCGAACACTGAAGCTTTCTTT. Translation: CASRFSNTEAFF.

This chain connects TRBV19 to TRBJ2-7; a weak D match, TRBD2 (5 bases). V lost 10 bases and J 4 bases, leaving 23 bases between the germline ends. Germline V gives CDR1 LNHDA, CDR2 SQIVND (reference sequence). The CDR3 is 15 amino acids. CDR3 loop: CANPGGAQTRYEQYF. Here the CDR3 DNA reads TGTGCCAACCCCGGAGGAGCCCAAACTCGGTACGAGCAGTACTTC.

There are many counts of this clonotype. The gene calls are TRBV7-8 and TRBJ2-7; 7 nucleotides align to TRBD2. The length of the CDR3 is 16 residues. Germline values: CDR1 SGHVS, CDR2 FQNEAQ. V dropped 0 bases and J dropped 0; count of bases not matched to a gene: 5. The CDR3, as DNA: TGTGCCAGCAGCTTAGCGGCTAGCGGTCGCTCCTACGAGCAGTACGTC. This encodes CASSLAASGRSYEQYV.

About this clonotype: Relative to the germline gene, one junction end is altered; a read error may explain this. This chain joins TRBV28 and TRBJ2-5; D gene uncertain. The CDR3 sequence is 14 residues long. Germline V gene lookup returns CDR1 MDHEN and CDR2 SYDVKM. CDR3 DNA sequence: TGTTCCAGCATCCCCAGAGTCTTCCAAGAGACCCAGTACTTC. Its protein product is CSSIPRVFQETQYF.

The chain has TRBV7-9 and TRBJ2-7; the D gene could be TRBD1 or TRBD2 (5 bases each). From germline, CDR1 is SEHNR and CDR2 FQNEAQ (reference sequence). With 5 bases removed from V and 7 bases from J, the gap between germline ends came to 12 bases. The CDR3 covers 12 residues. The CDR3 is CASSTQGEEQYV. CDR3 nucleotides: TGTGCCAGCAGCACGCAGGGAGAGGAGCAGTACGTC.

This clonotype was found a few times. The chain uses TRBV28 and TRBJ1-6; 8 bases are shared with TRBD1. V lost 7 bases to trimming and J lost 7 bases; unmatched junction nucleotides: 9. The CDR3 has 15 amino acids. Germline V gives CDR1 MDHEN, CDR2 SYDVKM. The CDR3 here is CASTTTGAGNSPLHF. CDR3 sequence (DNA): TGTGCCAGCACCACGACAGGGGCTGGGAATTCACCCCTCCACTTT.

The rearrangement links TRBV20-1 to TRBJ2-7; 9 positions agree with TRBD1. Germline loops: CDR1 DFQATT, CDR2 SNEGSKA (reference sequence). The junction had 6 bases not matched to a gene; V was cut back by 6 bases and J by 6 bases. The CDR3 runs 12 residues. CDR3 loop: CSARDRVGEQYF. The CDR3, as DNA: TGCAGTGCGCGGGACAGGGTCGGCGAGCAGTACTTC.

The chain combines TRBV7-9 with TRBJ1-2; TRBD1 might be the D (5 bases). Germline-derived CDR1 and CDR2 are SEHNR and FQNEAQ (reference sequence). This CDR3 has 15 amino acids. Between the trimmed V and J ends, which lost 5 bases and 1 base, there was a span of 14 bases. The CDR3 DNA reads as TGTGCCAGCAGCCACACGGGGGATTTTAACTATGGCTACACCTTC. The encoded protein is CASSHTGDFNYGYTF.

This clonotype was counted only a few times. CDR3 nucleotide sequence: TGTGCCAGCAGTTTACTTGGGGGGAATGAGCAGTTCTTC. It is translated as CASSLLGGNEQFF. This chain links TRBV27 with TRBJ2-1; maybe TRBD2 (6 bases). CDR3 length: 13 residues. The germline V gene encodes CDR1 MNHEY and CDR2 SMNVEV (reference sequence). Trimming stripped 2 bases from V and 7 bases from J, with 9 bases between.

This chain joins TRBV20-1 and TRBJ2-2, with TRBD1 matching over 8 bases. Germline assignment: CDR1 DFQATT and CDR2 SNEGSKA (reference sequence). The ends lost 0 bases at V and 6 bases at J; junction bases unmatched: 15. This CDR3 is built from 18 residues. The CDR3 bases are TGCAGTGCTAGAGATGGACAGGGCGCTTGGCTGCACGCCGGGGAGCTGTTTTTT. Encoded protein: CSARDGQGAWLHAGELFF.

The chain links TRBV20-1 to TRBJ1-5; tentative D call: TRBD1 (6 bases). The CDR3 extends over 15 amino acids. Germline CDR1 reads DFQATT; CDR2 reads SNEGSKA (reference sequence). The V and J ends lost 0 bases and 6 bases respectively, with 15 bases between them. The DNA of the CDR3 is TGCAGTGCTAGAGATGTAGGGGAGGGGGGTCAGCCCCAGCATTTT. Protein sequence: CSARDVGEGGQPQHF.

The table lists this clonotype with a few counts. The chain carries TRBV7-9 and TRBJ1-5; D perhaps matches TRBD1 (5 bases). Germline V gene data show CDR1 as SEHNR and CDR2 as FQNEAQ (reference sequence). This CDR3 is 13 amino acids long. Trimming stripped 6 bases from V and 7 bases from J, with 13 bases between. The CDR3 loop is CASRGSQGQPQHF. CDR3 DNA: TGTGCCAGCAGGGGATCGCAGGGACAGCCCCAGCATTTT.

As regards this clonotype: A junction boundary mismatches the germline segment, possibly from a read error. V and J are TRBV7-6 and TRBJ1-1; D may be TRBD1 (5 bases). The CDR3 extends over 14 amino acids. Germline V CDR1 and CDR2: SGHVS, FNYEAQ. The chain's CDR3 is CASSPTGTNTVAFF. The CDR3 region has the DNA TGTGCCAGCAGCCCCACAGGTACGAACACTGTAGCTTTCTTT.

V is TRBV19 and J is TRBJ2-1; D is unresolved. This CDR3 contains 14 residues. Trimming removed 1 base at V and 7 bases at J, with 11 bases between. CDR1 is LNHDA and CDR2 is SQIVND in the germline V gene (reference sequence). DNA for the CDR3: TGTGCCAGTAGTATAGGAGAGGATTGGAATGAGCAGTTCTTC. This translates into CASSIGEDWNEQFF.

This clonotype was seen ten or more times. The chain employs TRBV28 and TRBJ1-2, with D possibly being TRBD1 (5 bases). Germline V gene sequence: CDR1 MDHEN, CDR2 SYDVKM. This CDR3 has 14 amino acids. The V gene lost 3 bases and the J gene lost 5 bases, with 13 bases spanning the gap. The CDR3: CASSFLTEDYGYTF. The CDR3 region has the DNA TGTGCCAGCAGTTTTCTGACAGAGGATTATGGCTACACCTTC.